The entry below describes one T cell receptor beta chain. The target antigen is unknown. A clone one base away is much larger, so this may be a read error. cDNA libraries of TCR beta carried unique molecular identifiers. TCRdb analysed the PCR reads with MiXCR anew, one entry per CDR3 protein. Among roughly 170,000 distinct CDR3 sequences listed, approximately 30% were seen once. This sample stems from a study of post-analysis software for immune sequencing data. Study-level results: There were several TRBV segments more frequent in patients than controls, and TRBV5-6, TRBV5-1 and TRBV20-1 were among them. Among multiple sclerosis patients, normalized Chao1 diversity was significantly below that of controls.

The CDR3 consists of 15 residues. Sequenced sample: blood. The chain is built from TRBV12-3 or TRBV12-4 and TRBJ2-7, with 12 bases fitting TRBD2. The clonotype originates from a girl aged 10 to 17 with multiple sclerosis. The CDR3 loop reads CTSSVGLAGSYEQYF. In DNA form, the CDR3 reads TGTACCAGCAGCGTGGGACTAGCGGGCTCCTACGAGCAGTACTTC.